These 15 T cell receptor beta chains share one sample of origin, sequenced in a study of regulatory T cells in long-lasting Graves disease. CDR3 regions were amplified by Arm-PCR using iRepertoire HTBI primers to build TCR beta libraries. TCRdb itself ran the multiplex PCR reads through MiXCR, one entry per CDR3 protein. The data contain about 520,000 distinct CDR3 sequences, more than 10% of them singletons. Sample time point: newly diagnosed GD, antithyroid drugs for less than 3 months. PBMC-extracted RNA yielded the TCR library. Another study also made use of these data, one on T cells in Graves' hyperthyroidism and ophthalmopathy.

Sequenced here: peripheral blood mononuclear cells (PBMCs), sampled at new diagnosis, from a patient treated with antithyroid drugs. Receptor source: a woman in her twenties or thirties with Graves disease.

The sample holds many counts of this clonotype. J is TRBJ1-1 and V is TRBV20-1, with D unresolved. V lost 2 bases and J 1 base, leaving 2 bases between the germline ends. The germline V gene has CDR1 DFQATT and CDR2 SNEGSKA (reference sequence). This CDR3 is 11 amino acids long. As DNA, the CDR3 is TGCAGTGCTAGACGGAACACTGAAGCTTTCTTT. Protein: CSARRNTEAFF.

This clonotype has a count of ten or more. The genes are TRBV12-3 or TRBV12-4 and TRBJ2-1; D uncertain. V was shortened by 3 bases and J by 2 bases, with 11 bases between the two germline ends. CDR3 length: 15 residues. The CDR3, as DNA: TGTGCCAGCAGTTTCCGGTCGAATACCTACAATGAGCAGTTCTTC. Encoded protein: CASSFRSNTYNEQFF.

This clonotype was counted once. A far larger clone is just one base off, so this is likely a read error. CDR3: CASSLDGDYEQCF. The CDR3 nucleotides read TGTGCCAGCAGCTTAGACGGGGATTACGAGCAGTGCTTC. V gene TRBV11-3 combines with J gene TRBJ2-7; possibly TRBD2 for D (5 bases). The germline CDR1 and CDR2 sequences are SGHNT and YENEEA. The CDR3 runs 13 residues.

This clonotype came up a few times. The rearrangement links TRBV6-1 to TRBJ2-1; 7 bases align to TRBD1. V dropped 4 bases and J dropped 4; count of bases not matched to a gene: 7. Germline lookup yields CDR1 MNHNS and CDR2 SASEGT. This CDR3 contains 15 residues. The CDR3 DNA is TGTGCCAGCAGTGTCCGGGACAGCTTATACAATGAGCAGTTCTTC. Translation: CASSVRDSLYNEQFF.

V and J are TRBV9 and TRBJ1-2, with 7 bases matching TRBD1. The CDR3 runs 14 residues. Germline loops: CDR1 SGDLS, CDR2 YYNGEE. In DNA, the CDR3 is TGTTCGGGGACTAGTGAGACAGGGAGTGATGGCTACACCTTC. The encoded protein is CSGTSETGSDGYTF.

This clonotype has more than one count but fewer than ten. The CDR3 DNA reads as TGTGCCTGGAGTGTAAAAGGCGGGACGGGCTACGAGCAGTACTTC. Protein product: CAWSVKGGTGYEQYF. The chain joins TRBV30 to TRBJ2-7; D may be TRBD2 (6 bases). This CDR3 has 15 residues. Trimming took off 0 bases at V and 3 bases at J, with 15 bases between the two ends. Germline V gives CDR1 GTSNPN, CDR2 SVGIG (reference sequence).

This clonotype was counted many times. V is TRBV6-2 or TRBV6-3 and J is TRBJ2-5, with 7 bases lining up with TRBD1. Unmatched junction bases numbered 3, after V lost 6 bases and J lost 5 bases. CDR1 and CDR2 from the germline V gene are MNHEY and SVGEGT. The CDR3 is 12 residues long. CDR3 nucleotides: TGTGCCAGCAGGACAGGGAGCGAGACCCAGTACTTC. Translation: CASRTGSETQYF.

In this sample, this clonotype turned up many times. V and J are TRBV30 and TRBJ1-1; 7 bases are a match to TRBD1. The CDR3 contains 13 residues. Trimming cost V 3 bases and J 5 bases; bases outside gene matches: 6. Germline assignment: CDR1 GTSNPN and CDR2 SVGIG (reference sequence). The CDR3 reads CAWSEGALTEAFF. DNA for the CDR3: TGTGCCTGGAGCGAGGGGGCCCTAACTGAAGCTTTCTTT.

This clonotype was counted at least ten times. The rearrangement joins TRBV7-2 to TRBJ1-2, with 7 bases fitting TRBD1. The V segment lost 3 bases and the J segment 7 bases; nucleotides outside the gene matches: 11. The length of the CDR3 is 15 residues. The germline V gene encodes CDR1 SGHTA and CDR2 FQGNSA. DNA of the CDR3: TGTGCCAGCAGCTTCCACGCCGGACCAGGGGGTGGCTACACCTTC. Translation gives CASSFHAGPGGGYTF.

This clonotype was recorded many times. This chain uses TRBV10-3 with TRBJ1-1; no definite D call. The CDR3 runs 13 residues. Looked up from germline, CDR1 is ENHRY and CDR2 is SYGVKD. Trimming cost V 1 base and J 5 bases, with 8 bases left between them. The CDR3 loop reads CAISELALTEAFF. The CDR3 DNA reads TGTGCCATCAGTGAGTTGGCTTTAACTGAAGCTTTCTTT.

This clonotype has at least ten counts. V and J are TRBV27 and TRBJ2-2, with a weak D call TRBD2 (6 bases). The CDR3 is 14 residues long. The V end lost 4 bases, the J end lost 5 bases, and 11 bases lay between the germline ends. Germline values: CDR1 MNHEY, CDR2 SMNVEV (reference sequence). CDR3 coding DNA: TGTGCCAGCAGTTGGGACTGGAGAACCGGGGAGCTGTTTTTT. Amino acids: CASSWDWRTGELFF.

With regard to this clonotype: A much larger clone lies a single base off, so this may be a read error. The chain links TRBV7-9 to TRBJ2-5; 7 bases match TRBD2. The V segment lost 5 bases and the J segment 5 bases; nucleotides outside the gene matches: 17. Germline assignment: CDR1 SEHNR and CDR2 FQNEAQ (reference sequence). The CDR3 totals 17 residues. The CDR3, as DNA: TGTGCCAGCAGCGCACCCCATCTACTAGCGCCAGGGGAGACCCAGTACTTC. Residues: CASSAPHLLAPGETQYF.

This clonotype appeared many times. The CDR3 coding sequence is TGTGCCAGCAGTTACGGCGCGGGTTACCCCTCCTACGAGCAGTACTTC. Amino acid sequence: CASSYGAGYPSYEQYF. J is TRBJ2-7 and V is TRBV6-5, with TRBD2 as a possible D gene (5 bases). Trimming left V 2 bases short and J 0 bases short, with 14 bases between. CDR3 length equals 16 residues. Germline assignment: CDR1 MNHEY and CDR2 SVGAGI.

The rearrangement links TRBV6-2 or TRBV6-3 to TRBJ1-5, with 11 positions matching TRBD1. CDR1 and CDR2 from the germline V gene are MNHEY and SVGEGT. This CDR3 has 14 residues. Unmatched junction bases numbered 4, after V lost 6 bases and J lost 6 bases. The CDR3 DNA reads as TGTGCCAGCAGGAGGACAGGGGGCAGTCAGCCCCAGCATTTT. This sequence encodes CASRRTGGSQPQHF.

This clonotype showed up just a few times. A read error is possible here, since a much larger clone lies one base away. The rearrangement uses TRBV6-1 and TRBJ2-3; 10 positions match TRBD2. This CDR3 has 15 residues. The germline gives CDR1 MNHNS, CDR2 SASEGT. The CDR3 loop reads CTSSFIAGGIDTQYF. Written as DNA, the CDR3 is TGTACCAGCAGTTTCATAGCGGGAGGTATAGATACGCAGTATTTT.